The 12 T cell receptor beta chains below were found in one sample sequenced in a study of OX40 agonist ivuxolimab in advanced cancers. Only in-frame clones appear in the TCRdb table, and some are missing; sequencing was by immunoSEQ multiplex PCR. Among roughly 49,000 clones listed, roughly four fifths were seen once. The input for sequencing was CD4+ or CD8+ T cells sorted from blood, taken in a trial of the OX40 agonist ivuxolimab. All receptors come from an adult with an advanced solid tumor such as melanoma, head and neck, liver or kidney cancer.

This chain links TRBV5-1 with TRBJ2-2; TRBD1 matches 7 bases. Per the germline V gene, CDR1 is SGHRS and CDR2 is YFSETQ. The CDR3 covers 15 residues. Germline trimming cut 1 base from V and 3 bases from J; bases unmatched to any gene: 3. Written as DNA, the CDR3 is TGCGCCAGCAGCTTGTTTGGGACAGACACCGGGGAGCTGTTTTTT. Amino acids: CASSLFGTDTGELFF.

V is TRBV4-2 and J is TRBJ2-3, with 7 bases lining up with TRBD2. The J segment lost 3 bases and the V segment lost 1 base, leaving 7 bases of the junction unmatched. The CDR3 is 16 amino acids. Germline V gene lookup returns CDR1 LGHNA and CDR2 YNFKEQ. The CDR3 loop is CASSQGGAGTTDTQYF. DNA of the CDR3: TGTGCCAGCAGCCAAGGCGGAGCGGGGACGACAGATACGCAGTATTTT.

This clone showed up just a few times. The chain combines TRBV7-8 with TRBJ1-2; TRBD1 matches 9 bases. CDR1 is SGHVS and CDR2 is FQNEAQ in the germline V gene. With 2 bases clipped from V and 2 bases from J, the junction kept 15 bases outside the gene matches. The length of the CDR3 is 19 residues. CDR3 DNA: TGTGCCAGCAGCTTATTTCCCCTATACCGGGGGACAGGGAACTATGGCTACACCTTC. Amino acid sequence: CASSLFPLYRGTGNYGYTF.

DNA for the CDR3: TGTGCCAGCAGCTTAGCCTCGGCAGACAATTCACCCCTCCACTTT. Protein product: CASSLASADNSPLHF. The rearrangement joins TRBV7-9 to TRBJ1-6; D not certain. V lost 0 bases, J lost 7 bases, and 10 bases lay in between. The CDR3 sequence is 15 residues long. CDR1 SEHNR and CDR2 FQNEAQ come from the germline V gene (reference sequence).

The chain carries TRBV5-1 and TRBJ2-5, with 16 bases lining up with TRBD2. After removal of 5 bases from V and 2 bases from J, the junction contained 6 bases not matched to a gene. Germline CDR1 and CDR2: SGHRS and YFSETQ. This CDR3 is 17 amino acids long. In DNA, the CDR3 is TGCGCCAGCAGACCCGGGACTAGCGGGGGGGTACAAGAGACCCAGTACTTC. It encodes CASRPGTSGGVQETQYF.

The CDR3 spells CASSIVSGGNQPQHF. CDR3 bases: TGTGCCAGTAGTATAGTGTCAGGGGGGAATCAGCCCCAGCATTTT. This chain joins TRBV19 and TRBJ1-5; 7 bases map to TRBD1. This CDR3 has 15 residues. Germline CDR1 is LNHDA and CDR2 is SQIVND (reference sequence). The junction had 4 bases not matched to a gene; V was cut back by 1 base and J by 4 bases.

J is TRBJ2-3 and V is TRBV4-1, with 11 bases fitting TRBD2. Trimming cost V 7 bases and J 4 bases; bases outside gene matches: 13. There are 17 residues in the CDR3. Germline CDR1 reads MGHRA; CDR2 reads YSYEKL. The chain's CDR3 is CASTDNLAGGIADTQYF. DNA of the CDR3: TGCGCCAGCACCGACAATCTAGCGGGGGGCATAGCAGATACGCAGTATTTT.

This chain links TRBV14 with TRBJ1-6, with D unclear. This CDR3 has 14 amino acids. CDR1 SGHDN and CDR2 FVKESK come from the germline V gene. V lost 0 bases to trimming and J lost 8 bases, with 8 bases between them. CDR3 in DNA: TGTGCCAGCAGCCAAGAATCACGTCATTCACCCCTCCACTTT. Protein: CASSQESRHSPLHF.

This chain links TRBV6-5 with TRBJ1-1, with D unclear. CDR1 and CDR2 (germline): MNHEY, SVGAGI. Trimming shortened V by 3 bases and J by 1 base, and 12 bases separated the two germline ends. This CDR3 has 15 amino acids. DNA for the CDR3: TGTGCCAGCAGTTATACTTTCGGCGGGAACACTGAAGCTTTCTTT. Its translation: CASSYTFGGNTEAFF.

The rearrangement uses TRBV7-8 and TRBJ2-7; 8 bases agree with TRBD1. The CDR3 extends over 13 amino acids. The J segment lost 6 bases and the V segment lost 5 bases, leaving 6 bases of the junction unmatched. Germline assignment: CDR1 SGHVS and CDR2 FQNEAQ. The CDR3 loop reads CASSPVTGVEQYF. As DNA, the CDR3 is TGTGCCAGCAGCCCAGTGACAGGGGTCGAGCAGTACTTC.

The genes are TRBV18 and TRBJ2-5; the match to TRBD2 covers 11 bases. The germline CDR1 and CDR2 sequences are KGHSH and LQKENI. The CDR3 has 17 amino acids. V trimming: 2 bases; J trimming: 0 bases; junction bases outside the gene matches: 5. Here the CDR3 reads CASSPRTSGLNQETQYF. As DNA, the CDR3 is TGTGCCAGCTCACCAAGGACTAGCGGGCTAAACCAAGAGACCCAGTACTTC.

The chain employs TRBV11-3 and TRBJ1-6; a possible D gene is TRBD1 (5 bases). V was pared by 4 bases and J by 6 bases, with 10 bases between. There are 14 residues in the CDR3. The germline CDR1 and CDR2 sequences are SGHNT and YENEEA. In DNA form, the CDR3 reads TGTGCCAGCAGCTACCGGGACGTTAATTCACCCCTCCACTTT. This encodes CASSYRDVNSPLHF.